A selection of T cell receptor beta chains follows, all from one sample in a study of blood T cells in healthy people across ages. One entry per CDR3 protein, called by TCRdb with MiXCR from the 5' RACE reads. The table lists roughly 1 million distinct CDR3 sequences, around 27% of them singletons. The same sample was also used in a study of T cells of mothers and their children.

The source material was blood. These receptors were taken from a girl aged 2-10 years in good health. Each CDR3 is given with its conserved first and last residue. The D gene is left open where the match is weak. Not every row has a clone size; where given, it reads once, few, many or a size class.

clone size	V gene	D gene	J gene	CDR3 protein	CDR3 DNA
.	TRBV29-1	.	TRBJ2-3	CSAEDRGTDTQYF	TGCAGCGCGGAAGATCGGGGCACAGATACGCAGTATTTT
few	TRBV29-1	.	TRBJ2-7	CSVSGISYEQYF	TGCAGCGTTTCAGGGATCTCCTACGAGCAGTACTTC
.	TRBV29-1	.	TRBJ2-5	CSVTTGSGQETQYF	TGCAGCGTTACTACAGGTTCTGGTCAAGAGACCCAGTACTTC
.	TRBV7-6	.	TRBJ2-1	CASSPLNTYNEQFF	TGTGCCAGCAGCCCGCTTAATACTTACAATGAGCAGTTCTTC
.	TRBV20-1	TRBD2	TRBJ2-3	CSAMTSGKSDTQYF	TGCAGTGCCATGACTAGCGGGAAGTCAGATACGCAGTATTTT
few	TRBV9	.	TRBJ2-3	CASSATPWGTDTQYF	TGTGCCAGCAGCGCAACCCCTTGGGGCACAGATACGCAGTATTTT
few	TRBV2	TRBD1	TRBJ1-6	CASSERRSGGSPLHF	TGTGCCAGCAGTGAAAGACGGTCAGGGGGTTCACCCCTCCACTTT
.	TRBV11-2	.	TRBJ2-5	CASSPGVLEFF	TGTGCCAGCAGCCCAGGGGTCTTAGAGTTCTTC
few	TRBV28	TRBD2	TRBJ2-7	CASAGGVALPYEQYF	TGTGCCAGCGCTGGGGGGGTAGCTCTTCCCTACGAGCAGTACTTC
.	TRBV14	.	TRBJ2-1	CASSHPGISPTPNEQFF	TGTGCCAGCAGCCATCCCGGGATTTCACCGACTCCTAATGAGCAGTTCTTC
.	TRBV12-3/TRBV12-4	TRBD2	TRBJ2-5	CASRAGPVEETQYF	TGTGCCAGCAGAGCGGGACCCGTCGAGGAGACCCAGTACTTC
.	TRBV6-6	.	TRBJ2-5	CASSVGPSPETQYF	TGTGCCAGCAGCGTCGGGCCCTCACCCGAGACCCAGTACTTC
few	TRBV29-1	TRBD1	TRBJ1-2	CSVDTWGQGPYGYTF	TGCAGCGTTGATACGTGGGGACAGGGTCCTTATGGCTACACCTTC
.	TRBV20-1	.	TRBJ2-5	CSAKSRASYNERFF	TGCAGTGCCAAGAGCAGGGCCTCCTACAATGAGCGGTTCTTC
few	TRBV7-3	TRBD2	TRBJ2-1	CASRPGTSGKDEQFF	TGTGCCAGCAGACCAGGGACTAGCGGGAAAGATGAGCAGTTCTTC
few	TRBV29-1	.	TRBJ2-7	CSVSGRQSYEQYF	TGCAGCGTTAGCGGACGGCAATCCTACGAGCAGTACTTC
.	TRBV12-3/TRBV12-4	TRBD2	TRBJ2-1	CASSFRTRPNEQFF	TGTGCCAGCAGTTTCAGGACTAGACCCAATGAGCAGTTCTTC
.	TRBV9	.	TRBJ2-7	CASSRELADEQYF	TGTGCCAGCAGTCGGGAGTTAGCAGACGAGCAGTACTTC
few	TRBV7-9	.	TRBJ2-7	CASSSNTGTVPYEQYF	TGTGCCAGCAGCTCAAATACAGGGACGGTTCCCTACGAGCAGTACTTC
few	TRBV20-1	.	TRBJ1-4	CSARLDRTSPEKLFF	TGCAGTGCTAGACTAGACAGGACAAGCCCTGAAAAACTGTTTTTT
many	TRBV29-1	.	TRBJ2-1	CSVEGLNEQFF	TGCAGCGTTGAAGGCTTGAACGAGCAGTTCTTC
few	TRBV29-1	TRBD2	TRBJ2-1	CSVEQREGFYEQFF	TGCAGCGTTGAACAGCGGGAGGGGTTCTATGAGCAGTTCTTC
.	TRBV5-1	.	TRBJ2-6	CASSLQGRPGANVLTF	TGCGCCAGCAGCCTACAGGGAAGGCCTGGGGCCAACGTCCTGACTTTC
once	TRBV20-1	.	TRBJ2-7	CSARGQAGSYEQYF	TGCAGTGCTAGAGGACAGGCGGGCTCCTACGAGCAGTACTTC
few	TRBV2	TRBD1	TRBJ2-5	CASRSDRVSEETQYF	TGTGCCAGCAGGAGCGACAGGGTCTCGGAAGAGACCCAGTACTTC
.	TRBV9	.	TRBJ2-3	CASSVDQGIADTQYF	TGTGCCAGCAGCGTAGATCAGGGTATAGCAGATACGCAGTATTTT
few	TRBV12-3/TRBV12-4	TRBD2	TRBJ2-1	CASSSGLDFDEQFF	TGTGCCAGCAGCTCGGGACTAGACTTCGATGAGCAGTTCTTC
.	TRBV24-1	.	TRBJ2-3	CATSDGTFLTDTQYF	TGTGCCACCAGTGACGGGACATTCCTCACAGATACGCAGTATTTT
few	TRBV28	TRBD1	TRBJ2-4	CASSFTGGAKNIQYF	TGTGCCAGCAGTTTTACAGGGGGTGCCAAAAACATTCAGTACTTC
.	TRBV18	.	TRBJ1-3	CASSPFTTLVSGNTIYF	TGTGCCAGCTCACCTTTCACGACGCTGGTCTCTGGAAACACCATATATTTT
few	TRBV6-5	.	TRBJ1-1	CASRKRVNTEAFF	TGTGCCAGCAGGAAAAGGGTGAACACTGAAGCTTTCTTT
.	TRBV4-3	TRBD1	TRBJ2-1	CASSPGTGRYEQFF	TGCGCCAGCAGCCCCGGGACAGGGCGATATGAGCAGTTCTTC
few	TRBV4-2	TRBD2	TRBJ2-3	CASSHPGLAGGEGTDTQYF	TGTGCCAGCAGCCATCCAGGACTAGCGGGGGGGGAGGGCACAGATACGCAGTATTTT
many	TRBV12-3/TRBV12-4	.	TRBJ1-1	CASSLGGGNTEAFF	TGCGCCAGCAGCTTGGGTGGGGGAAACACTGAAGCTTTCTTT
few	TRBV11-2	.	TRBJ2-5	CASSLGRAGETQYF	TGTGCCAGCAGTTTAGGCAGGGCAGGGGAGACCCAGTACTTC